Detailed here is one TCR beta chain. Its antigen is not known. Recipients received nonmyeloablative bone marrow transplants from related graft donors, with transient mixed chimerism. Unstimulated Tregs (CD4+CD25+CD127-) and CD4+CD25- non-Tregs were sorted from PBMCs. The table came from immunoSEQ multiplex PCR; TCRdb's copy has only in-frame clones and leaves some out. The sample lists about 64,000 clones; around 87% were seen once. This sample stems from a study of Tregs in tolerant kidney transplant recipients. Whole-study results and caveats: Nucleotide sequences could not be compared across some patients' samples due to primer changes. Expanding Tregs on activated donor B cells appeared to best identify donor-specific TCRbeta clones.

Germline assignment: CDR1 LGHNA and CDR2 YNFKEQ. The trim removed 4 bases at V and 2 bases at J, leaving 3 bases unmatched. This CDR3 region has 14 residues. The specimen was CD4+ T cells from blood (PBMCs), collected 6 months after the transplant. This chain joins TRBV4-2 and TRBJ2-7, with 9 bases lining up with TRBD2. The clonotype originates from a human patient who received a combined kidney and bone marrow transplant. These T cells may partly come from the graft donor. Written as DNA, the CDR3 is TGTGCCAGCAGCCGTAGCGGGGGAACCTACGAGCAGTACTTC. It yields the protein CASSRSGGTYEQYF.